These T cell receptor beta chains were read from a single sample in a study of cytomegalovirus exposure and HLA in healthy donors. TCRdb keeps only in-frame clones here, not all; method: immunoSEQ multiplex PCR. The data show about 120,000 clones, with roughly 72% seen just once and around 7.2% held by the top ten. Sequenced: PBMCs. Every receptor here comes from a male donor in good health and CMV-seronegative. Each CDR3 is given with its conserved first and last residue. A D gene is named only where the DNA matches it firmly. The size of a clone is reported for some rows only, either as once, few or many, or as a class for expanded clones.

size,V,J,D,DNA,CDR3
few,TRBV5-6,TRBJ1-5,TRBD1,TGTGCCAGCAGCCAGGCCGGGACAGTCAATCAGCCCCAGCATTTT,CASSQAGTVNQPQHF
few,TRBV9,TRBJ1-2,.,TGTGCCAGCAGCGTAGGGGGGGGCTATGGCTACACCTTC,CASSVGGGYGYTF
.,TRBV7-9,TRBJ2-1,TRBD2,TGTGCCAGCAGCTTACCGGGGGGGCCTGACTACAATGAGCAGTTCTTC,CASSLPGGPDYNEQFF
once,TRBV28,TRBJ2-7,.,TGTGCCAGCAGCGTTTCTCTGGGGGCCTGGGAGCAGTACTTC,CASSVSLGAWEQYF
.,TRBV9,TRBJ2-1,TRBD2,TGTGCCAGCAGCATAAGCGGGGAATCCTACAATGGGCAGTTCTTC,CASSISGESYNGQFF
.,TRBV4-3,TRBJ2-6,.,TGCGCCAGCAGCCAAGACTTGGGGGGCTCTGGGGCCAACGTCCTGACTTTC,CASSQDLGGSGANVLTF
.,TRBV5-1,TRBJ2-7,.,TGCGCCAGCAGCTTGACAGGGCCAAGGGAGCAGTACTTC,CASSLTGPREQYF
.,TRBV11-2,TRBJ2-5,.,TGTGCCAGCAGCTTGGGGGACAATGTGTACCAAGAGACCCAGTACTTC,CASSLGDNVYQETQYF
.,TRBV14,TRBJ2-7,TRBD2,TGTGCCAGCAGCCGGACTAGCGGAGTCTACGAGCAGTACTTC,CASSRTSGVYEQYF
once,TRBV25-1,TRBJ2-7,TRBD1,TGTGCCAGCAGTGGGGACAGGGTCTACGAGCAGTACTTC,CASSGDRVYEQYF
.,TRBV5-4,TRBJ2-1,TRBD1,TGTGCCAGCAGCTCCAGGGACAGGGGGCTTGGTGAGCAGTTCTTC,CASSSRDRGLGEQFF
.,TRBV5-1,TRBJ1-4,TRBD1,TGCGCCAGCAGGGGACAGGGGGCTCGGGAACTGTTTTTT,CASRGQGARELFF
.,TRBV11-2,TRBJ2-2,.,TGTGCCAGCAGCCCCTTGGGTCTCGGGAACGGGGAGCTGTTTTTT,CASSPLGLGNGELFF
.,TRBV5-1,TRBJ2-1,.,TGCGCCAGCAGCTTGGCGCAGTACAATGAGCAGTTCTTC,CASSLAQYNEQFF
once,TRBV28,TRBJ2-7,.,TGTGCCAGCAGTTTACCCTTAGCAGAGCAGTACTTC,CASSLPLAEQYF
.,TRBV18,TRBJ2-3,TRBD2,TGTGCCAGCTCACCACGGGGGAGGGGAACAGATACGCAGTATTTT,CASSPRGRGTDTQYF
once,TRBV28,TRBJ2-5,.,TGTGCCAGCAAGGGGAACCTTCCTCAAGAGACCCAGTACTTC,CASKGNLPQETQYF
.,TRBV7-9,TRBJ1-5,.,TGTGCCAGCAGCTTAAGCGGAGGGGCCTTGGCGCAGCCCCAGCATTTT,CASSLSGGALAQPQHF
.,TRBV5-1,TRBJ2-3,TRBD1,TGCGCCAGCAGCCTCCGGGACAGCAGCACAGATACGCAGTATTTT,CASSLRDSSTDTQYF
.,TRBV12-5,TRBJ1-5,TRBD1,TGTGCTAGTGGGGCAAGGGACAGGGGGTATCAGCCCCAGCATTTT,CASGARDRGYQPQHF
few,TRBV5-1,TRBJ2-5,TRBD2,TGCGCCAGCCAGCGTGGGACTAGCGGACAAGAGACCCAGTACTTC,CASQRGTSGQETQYF
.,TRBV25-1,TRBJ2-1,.,TGTGCCAGCAGTGAATCGACAGGTCATGAGCAGTTCTTC,CASSESTGHEQFF
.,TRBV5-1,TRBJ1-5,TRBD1,TGCGCCAGCAGCTTGGAGGGACAGTCGCATCAGCCCCAGCATTTT,CASSLEGQSHQPQHF
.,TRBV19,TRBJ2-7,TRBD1,TGTGCCAGTCGTCCGGGACAGGGTTCTCTCGAGCAGTACTTC,CASRPGQGSLEQYF
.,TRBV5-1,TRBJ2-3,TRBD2,TGCGCCAGCAGCCACCCAATAGCGGGAGGTAGCACAGATACGCAGTATTTT,CASSHPIAGGSTDTQYF